Below, 16 T cell receptor beta chains from the same sample are listed, as sequenced in a study of shared clonotypes between healthy human individuals (dated by TCRdb to 2018 to 2021). Library construction relied on the immunoSEQ multiplex PCR assay. TCRdb carries this immuneACCESS record with in-frame sequences only. Its versions omit some clonotypes, under half of them owing to an unresolved V gene in the studies checked, with the rest unexplained. For this sample there are around 1 million clones; over 60% appear just once. The ten largest clonotypes hold about 1.5% of the sample. The material sequenced was memory CD4+ T cells sorted from blood. The cell subset or site label on this specimen signifies: CD45RA-negative fraction. The receptors derive from a man between 18 and 29 years old in good health.

The chain joins TRBV9 to TRBJ2-5; 9 positions agree with TRBD2. Germline assignment: CDR1 SGDLS and CDR2 YYNGEE. This CDR3 spans 17 amino acids. J gave up 2 bases and V 0 bases, and 8 bases lay outside the gene matches. CDR3 loop: CASSVGLAGPIQETQYF. The CDR3 DNA sequence: TGTGCCAGCAGCGTAGGTCTAGCGGGGCCTATACAAGAGACCCAGTACTTC.

V gene TRBV2 combines with J gene TRBJ2-2, with 9 bases that match TRBD1. After removal of 7 bases from V and 4 bases from J, the junction contained 4 bases not matched to a gene. This CDR3 is built from 14 residues. Germline CDR1 is SNHLY and CDR2 is FYNNEI. CDR3 residues: CASTGTGPTGELFF. CDR3 sequence (DNA): TGTGCCAGCACCGGGACAGGGCCCACCGGGGAGCTGTTTTTT.

The rearrangement joins TRBV6-4 to TRBJ1-2, with 8 bases matching TRBD1. Germline CDR1 and CDR2: MRHNA and SNTAGT. This CDR3 spans 14 amino acids. V dropped 5 bases and J dropped 4; count of bases not matched to a gene: 6. DNA of the CDR3: TGTGCCAGCAGTCCGACAGGGGCGGGCTATGGCTACACCTTC. Translated: CASSPTGAGYGYTF.

Here the CDR3 DNA reads TGTGCCATCCAGCGGGACAGGGGGCAAGAGACCCAGTACTTC. Translating it yields CAIQRDRGQETQYF. The chain has TRBV10-3 and TRBJ2-5; 11 bases are shared with TRBD1. J lost 2 bases, V lost 8 bases, and 4 bases had no gene match. The CDR3 covers 14 residues. Germline CDR1 reads ENHRY; CDR2 reads SYGVKD.

V usage is TRBV11-2 and J usage is TRBJ2-7; 8 bases are shared with TRBD1. The germline gives CDR1 SGHAT, CDR2 FQNNGV. The length of the CDR3 is 14 residues. Germline trimming cut 5 bases from V and 3 bases from J; bases unmatched to any gene: 6. The CDR3 nucleotides are TGTGCCAGCAGCCGGACAGGGTCAAGCTACGAGCAGTACTTC. This encodes CASSRTGSSYEQYF.

This clone was recorded once. CDR3 sequence reads: CASEDYNEQFF. CDR3 nucleotides: TGCGCCTCCGAGGACTACAATGAGCAGTTCTTC. The rearrangement uses TRBV10-1 and TRBJ2-1; no clear D. Germline assignment: CDR1 WNHNN and CDR2 SYGVQD (reference sequence). CDR3 size: 11 residues. V was cut by 11 bases and J by 3 bases, with 8 bases left in between.

This chain joins TRBV7-9 and TRBJ1-2; TRBD1 aligns across 7 bases. Germline V gene sequence: CDR1 SEHNR, CDR2 FQNEAQ (reference sequence). The CDR3 contains 15 residues. V gave up 1 base and J gave up 4 bases; unmatched junction bases: 6. The CDR3 protein is CASSLEGQNVYGYTF. As DNA, the CDR3 is TGTGCCAGCAGCTTAGAGGGACAGAATGTCTATGGCTACACCTTC.

Points on this clone: This CDR3 is also generated by other DNA sequences in the sample. V and J are TRBV5-1 and TRBJ2-3, with 9 bases that match TRBD2. The length of the CDR3 is 16 residues. Germline CDR1 SGHRS, CDR2 YFSETQ. V was clipped by 0 bases and J by 3 bases; unmatched bases: 5. The CDR3 protein is CASSLVAGVSTDTQYF. CDR3 nucleotides: TGCGCCAGCAGCTTGGTAGCGGGAGTAAGTACAGATACGCAGTATTTT.

This clone has a single count. The CDR3 protein is CSVPRVGYTF. The CDR3 nucleotides are TGCAGCGTTCCCCGGGTCGGCTACACCTTC. The V and J genes are TRBV29-1 and TRBJ1-2; D unclear. This CDR3 region has 10 residues. Trimming left V 5 bases short and J 8 bases short, with 9 bases between. Per germline, CDR1 SQVTM and CDR2 ANQGSEA.

V gene TRBV7-4 combines with J gene TRBJ2-1; D is possibly TRBD2 (5 bases). This CDR3 region has 17 residues. CDR1 and CDR2 from the germline V gene are SGHVT and SQSDAQ. V dropped 1 base and J dropped 7 bases, with 20 bases sitting between them. The CDR3 reads CASSLGPTKGKGNEQFF. CDR3 nucleotides: TGTGCCAGCAGCTTAGGACCGACTAAAGGTAAAGGAAATGAGCAGTTCTTC.

The chain has TRBV2 and TRBJ2-7; perhaps TRBD1 as D (5 bases). The CDR3 totals 11 residues. Germline V gene data show CDR1 as SNHLY and CDR2 as FYNNEI. Trimming stripped 8 bases from V and 4 bases from J, with 9 bases between. CDR3 in amino acids: CASQGTYEQYF. CDR3 in DNA: TGTGCCAGCCAGGGTACGTACGAGCAGTACTTC.

The chain links TRBV2 to TRBJ2-5; 7 bases fit TRBD2. V dropped 7 bases and J dropped 5; count of bases not matched to a gene: 4. CDR3 length equals 12 residues. The germline gives CDR1 SNHLY, CDR2 FYNNEI. This CDR3 is CASTSLAETQYF. The CDR3 DNA is TGTGCCAGCACCTCACTAGCGGAGACCCAGTACTTC.

CDR3 coding DNA: TGTGCCAGCAGCTTAGAAAAGGGGTTTGAACCCCTAGATACGCAGTATTTT. This encodes CASSLEKGFEPLDTQYF. This chain uses TRBV11-3 with TRBJ2-3; D is perhaps TRBD1 (5 bases). Trimming shortened V by 0 bases and J by 5 bases, and 18 bases separated the two germline ends. The CDR3 is 17 amino acids. Germline V CDR1 and CDR2: SGHNT, YENEEA.

This clone was counted only a few times. The chain is built from TRBV9 and TRBJ2-7; 7 bases fit TRBD2. Germline CDR1 reads SGDLS; CDR2 reads YYNGEE. This CDR3 spans 14 amino acids. V was pared by 3 bases and J by 2 bases, with 5 bases of the junction left unmatched. CDR3 nucleotides: TGTGCCAGCAGCGCAGGACTAGGGCCCTACGAGCAGTACTTC. This codes for CASSAGLGPYEQYF.

The chain recombines TRBV28 with TRBJ1-5; perhaps TRBD1 as D (5 bases). V gave up 7 bases and J gave up 4 bases, with 17 bases separating them. CDR1 MDHEN and CDR2 SYDVKM come from the germline V gene. CDR3 length equals 15 residues. DNA for the CDR3: TGTGCCAGCACCGGGACGGCCCTAGGGAATCAGCCCCAGCATTTT. This sequence encodes CASTGTALGNQPQHF.

V usage is TRBV6-1 and J usage is TRBJ1-5; D may be TRBD1 (5 bases). The V end lost 7 bases, the J end lost 3 bases, and 10 bases lay between the germline ends. The CDR3 extends over 13 amino acids. CDR1 and CDR2 from the germline V gene are MNHNS and SASEGT. As DNA, the CDR3 is TGTGCCAGCACTCCAGGACACAATCAGCCCCAGCATTTT. It translates to CASTPGHNQPQHF.